A selection of T cell receptor beta chains follows, all from one sample in a study of cytomegalovirus exposure and HLA in healthy donors. Profiling relied on immunoSEQ multiplex PCR, and the TCRdb table lists in-frame clones only, not all of them. The table records over 120,000 clones, approximately 79% of them present only once. Source material: PBMCs. The receptors originated from a man between 18 and 29 years old in good health and CMV-seropositive. Both conserved end residues are part of each CDR3. The D gene is left open where the match is weak. Where a row states a size, it is once, few, many or the class of an expanded clone; other rows omit it.

>TRBV5-4|19|TRBD1|TRBJ1-6|-
CASSRGTGPRVSYNSPLHF
TGTGCCAGCAGCAGGGGGACAGGGCCCCGTGTATCGTATAATTCACCCCTCCACTTT
>TRBV9|15|-|TRBJ1-5|-
CASSVVPGVDQPQHF
TGTGCCAGCAGCGTAGTGCCAGGGGTGGATCAGCCCCAGCATTTT
>TRBV19|14|-|TRBJ2-1|-
CASRMGGLNNEQFF
TGTGCCAGTAGGATGGGGGGGCTGAACAATGAGCAGTTCTTC
>TRBV30|13|-|TRBJ1-6|once
CAWREGYNSPLHF
TGTGCCTGGAGAGAGGGCTATAATTCACCCCTCCACTTT
>TRBV4-3|16|TRBD1|TRBJ1-2|-
CASSQGTGARGYGYTF
TGCGCCAGCAGCCAAGGGACAGGGGCGCGGGGCTATGGCTACACCTTC
>TRBV5-4|14|-|TRBJ1-1|-
CASSLDQANTEAFF
TGTGCCAGCAGCTTGGATCAGGCGAACACTGAAGCTTTCTTT
>TRBV6-4|14|TRBD2|TRBJ2-1|-
CASSDAGVSNEQFF
TGTGCCAGCAGTGATGCGGGAGTCAGCAATGAGCAGTTCTTC
>TRBV27|16|TRBD2|TRBJ2-3|-
CASSQGLAGGTDTQYF
TGTGCCAGCAGTCAGGGGCTAGCGGGGGGCACAGATACGCAGTATTTT
>TRBV7-9|19|-|TRBJ1-1|-
CAYTRVVLMSGPSYTEAFF
TGTGCCTATACCAGGGTAGTACTCATGTCGGGTCCCTCATACACTGAAGCTTTCTTT
>TRBV6-5|14|-|TRBJ2-1|few
CASSYSGGYNEQFF
TGTGCCAGCAGTTACTCGGGGGGATACAATGAGCAGTTCTTC
>TRBV28|14|TRBD1|TRBJ2-7|few
CASSGDSLAYEQYF
TGTGCCAGCAGTGGGGACAGCTTAGCCTACGAGCAGTACTTC
>TRBV19|15|TRBD1|TRBJ2-1|-
CASSTPGQSYNEQFF
TGTGCCAGTAGCACTCCGGGACAGTCCTACAATGAGCAGTTCTTC
>TRBV10-2|16|TRBD1|TRBJ1-2|-
CASSGGTGTTNYGYTF
TGCGCCAGCAGTGGAGGGACAGGGACCACTAACTATGGCTACACCTTC
>TRBV9|15|-|TRBJ2-1|-
CASSPLTRPYNEQFF
TGTGCCAGCAGCCCCTTGACTAGGCCCTACAATGAGCAGTTCTTC
>TRBV4-2|18|-|TRBJ1-4|-
CASSQDQGAGTGREKLFF
TGTGCCAGCAGCCAAGATCAAGGGGCGGGGACGGGAAGAGAAAAACTGTTTTTT
>TRBV28|16|TRBD1|TRBJ2-7|-
CASSLRGQVISYEQYF
TGTGCCAGCAGTTTAAGGGGACAGGTAATTTCCTACGAGCAGTACTTC
>TRBV6-5|13|-|TRBJ1-5|-
CASTGGAGQPQHF
TGTGCCAGCACCGGGGGGGCTGGGCAGCCCCAGCATTTT
>TRBV2|18|TRBD2|TRBJ2-5|few
CASSGFRRGLAGQETQYF
TGTGCCAGCAGTGGCTTCCGGCGAGGGCTAGCGGGTCAAGAGACCCAGTACTTC
>TRBV7-8|17|TRBD2|TRBJ2-7|-
CASSQGLAGTLSYEQYF
TGTGCCAGCAGCCAGGGACTAGCGGGGACCCTCTCCTACGAGCAGTACTTC
>TRBV2|14|-|TRBJ2-5|-
CASSELTRQETQYF
TGTGCCAGCAGTGAATTGACTAGACAAGAGACCCAGTACTTC
>TRBV18|14|TRBD1|TRBJ1-2|-
CASSPGQANRGYTF
TGTGCCAGCTCACCCGGACAGGCGAACAGGGGCTACACCTTC
>TRBV7-6|16|TRBD1|TRBJ2-1|-
CASSRGPHRGDNEQFF
TGTGCCAGCAGCCGCGGCCCGCACAGGGGGGACAATGAGCAGTTCTTC
>TRBV9|16|TRBD2|TRBJ2-2|-
CASSVAASGPTGELFF
TGTGCCAGCAGCGTAGCGGCTAGCGGGCCCACCGGGGAGCTGTTTTTT
>TRBV7-8|16|-|TRBJ2-2|-
CASSLFSEQNTGELFF
TGTGCCAGCAGCTTATTTTCGGAGCAGAACACCGGGGAGCTGTTTTTT
>TRBV11-3|13|-|TRBJ2-1|-
CASSLRDPNEQFF
TGTGCCAGCAGCCTCCGGGATCCCAATGAGCAGTTCTTC
>TRBV5-4|14|-|TRBJ1-1|-
CASTPSGGKTGAFF
TGTGCCAGCACGCCCTCCGGGGGGAAGACTGGAGCTTTCTTT
>TRBV6-5|15|-|TRBJ2-2|-
CASSIEYRNTGELFF
TGTGCCAGCAGCATAGAGTATCGGAACACCGGGGAGCTGTTTTTT
>TRBV7-2|13|-|TRBJ2-7|-
CASSPRAAYEQYF
TGTGCCAGCAGCCCGAGGGCCGCCTACGAGCAGTACTTC
>TRBV19|15|TRBD2|TRBJ2-5|-
CASSVPAGGRETQYF
TGTGCCAGTAGTGTCCCCGCGGGGGGACGGGAGACCCAGTACTTC
>TRBV11-2|13|TRBD1|TRBJ1-6|-
CASSLGDSFPLHF
TGTGCCAGCAGCTTGGGGGACAGTTTCCCCCTCCACTTT
>TRBV30|13|-|TRBJ1-5|-
CAATGRGNQPQHF
TGTGCCGCGACGGGCAGGGGCAATCAGCCCCAGCATTTT
>TRBV6-5|13|TRBD1|TRBJ2-7|-
CASRQTGVGEQYF
TGTGCCAGCAGACAAACAGGGGTTGGCGAGCAGTACTTC
>TRBV12-5|14|-|TRBJ2-7|-
CASGLQETSYEQYF
TGTGCTAGTGGTTTGCAGGAGACTAGCTACGAGCAGTACTTC
>TRBV4-2|14|-|TRBJ2-5|-
CASSPLAEQETQYF
TGTGCCAGCAGCCCTTTAGCGGAGCAAGAGACCCAGTACTTC
>TRBV4-2|18|TRBD2|TRBJ2-1|-
CASSQDIWWGGRENEQFF
TGTGCCAGCAGCCAAGATATTTGGTGGGGCGGGAGGGAGAATGAGCAGTTCTTC
>TRBV2|13|-|TRBJ1-4|-
CASTGTTNEKLFF
TGTGCCAGCACGGGGACAACTAATGAAAAACTGTTTTTT
>TRBV30|14|TRBD2|TRBJ2-7|-
CAWSDLWGRDVQYF
TGTGCCTGGAGTGACCTATGGGGGAGGGACGTGCAGTACTTC